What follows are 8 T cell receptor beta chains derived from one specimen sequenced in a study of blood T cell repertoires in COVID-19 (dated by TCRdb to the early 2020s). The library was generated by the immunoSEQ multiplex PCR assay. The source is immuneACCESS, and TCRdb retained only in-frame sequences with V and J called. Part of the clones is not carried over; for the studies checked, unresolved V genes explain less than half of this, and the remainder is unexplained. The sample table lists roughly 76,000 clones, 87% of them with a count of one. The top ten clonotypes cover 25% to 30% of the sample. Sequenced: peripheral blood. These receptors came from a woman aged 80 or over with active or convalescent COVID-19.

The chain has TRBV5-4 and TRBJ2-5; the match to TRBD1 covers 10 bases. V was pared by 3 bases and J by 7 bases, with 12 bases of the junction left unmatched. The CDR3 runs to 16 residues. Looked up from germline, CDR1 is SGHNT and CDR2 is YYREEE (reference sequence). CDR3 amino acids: CASSSGQGGHSGTQYF. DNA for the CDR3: TGTGCCAGCAGCTCTGGACAGGGGGGTCATAGCGGGACCCAGTACTTC.

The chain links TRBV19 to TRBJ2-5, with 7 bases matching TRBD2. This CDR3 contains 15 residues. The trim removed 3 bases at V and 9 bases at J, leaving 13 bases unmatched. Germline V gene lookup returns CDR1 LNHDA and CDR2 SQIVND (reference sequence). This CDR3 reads CASSIWGGYQGAQYF. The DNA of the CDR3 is TGTGCCAGTAGTATTTGGGGGGGATACCAAGGGGCCCAGTACTTC.

The chain's CDR3 is CASSQVAERESTGRNTIYF. DNA for the CDR3: TGCGCCAGCAGCCAAGTGGCCGAAAGGGAGTCGACAGGTAGAAACACCATATATTTT. V gene TRBV4-1 combines with J gene TRBJ1-3; D is possibly TRBD1 (6 bases). The germline V gene encodes CDR1 MGHRA and CDR2 YSYEKL. The CDR3 has 19 amino acids. V was trimmed by 1 base and J by 5 bases, leaving 24 bases between them.

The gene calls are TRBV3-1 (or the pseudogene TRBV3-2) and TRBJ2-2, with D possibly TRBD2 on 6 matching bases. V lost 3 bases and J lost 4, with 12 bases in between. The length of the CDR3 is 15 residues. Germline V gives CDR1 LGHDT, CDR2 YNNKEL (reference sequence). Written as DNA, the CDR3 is TGTGCCAGCAGCCAGTTCAGGGAGGTCACCGGGGAGCTGTTTTTT. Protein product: CASSQFREVTGELFF.

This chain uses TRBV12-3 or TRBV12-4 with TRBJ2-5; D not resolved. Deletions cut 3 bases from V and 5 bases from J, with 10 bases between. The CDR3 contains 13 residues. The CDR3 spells CASSLGLVETQYF. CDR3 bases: TGTGCCAGCAGTTTGGGCTTAGTGGAGACCCAGTACTTC.

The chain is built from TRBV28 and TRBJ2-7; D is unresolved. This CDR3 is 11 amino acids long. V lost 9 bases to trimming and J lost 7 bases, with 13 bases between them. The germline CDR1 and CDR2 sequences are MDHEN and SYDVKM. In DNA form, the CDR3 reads TGTGCCAGTAGAACGTTTTATGAGCAGTACTTC. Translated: CASRTFYEQYF.

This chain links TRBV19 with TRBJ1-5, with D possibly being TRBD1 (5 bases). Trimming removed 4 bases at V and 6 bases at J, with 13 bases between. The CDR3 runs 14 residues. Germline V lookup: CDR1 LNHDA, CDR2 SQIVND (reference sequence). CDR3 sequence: CASSRGRASQPQHF. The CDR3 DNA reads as TGTGCCAGTAGTAGGGGCAGGGCTAGTCAGCCCCAGCATTTT.

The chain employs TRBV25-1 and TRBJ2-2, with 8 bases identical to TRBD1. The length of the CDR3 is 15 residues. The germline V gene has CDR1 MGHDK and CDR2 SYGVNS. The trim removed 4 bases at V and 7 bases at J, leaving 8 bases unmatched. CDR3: CASSVRRGLSGELFF. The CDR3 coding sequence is TGTGCCAGCAGTGTCCGCAGGGGGCTCAGCGGGGAGCTGTTTTTT.